The clone carrying this T cell receptor beta chain was seen only a few times. Its antigen is undetermined. TCRdb analysed the 5' RACE reads with MiXCR anew, one entry per CDR3 protein. Found here are hundreds of thousands of distinct CDR3 sequences, 19% of them singletons; the top ten hold roughly an eighth. This entry belongs to a study of T cells after yellow fever vaccination. Study-level information: SMART-Seq v4 Ultra Low Input prepared libraries from low-cell fractions. Study outcomes and limitations: Subsequent to the booster, the majority of primary-vaccination clones reappeared (around 96% CD4, approximately 85% CD8). Contamination of FACS-sorted repertoires by abundant clonotypes from the bulk population could occur. A minor fraction of clonotypes spanned both CD4 and CD8 compartments.

This clonotype originated in a man aged 25-40 years who received the YFV17D yellow fever vaccine. The sequencing here drew on PBMCs, taken 15 days after the yellow fever booster vaccination.

CDR3 amino acids: CASTLGGGSKNIQYF. CDR3 nucleotides: TGTGCCAGCACCCTTGGGGGGGGATCCAAAAACATTCAGTACTTC. The rearrangement joins TRBV7-2 to TRBJ2-4, with 7 bases identical to TRBD2. V lost 7 bases and J lost 2; bases outside the gene matches: 8. The CDR3 runs 15 residues. Germline loops: CDR1 SGHTA, CDR2 FQGNSA.